This TCR beta chain was retrieved from a study of cytomegalovirus exposure and HLA in healthy donors. Notes on the study in general: Earlier analysis yielded a pattern in which most TCR beta V segments were productive about 87% or about 30% of the time.

The primer mix had 60 Vbeta and 13 Jbeta primers. The table came from immunoSEQ multiplex PCR; TCRdb's copy has only in-frame clones and leaves some out. The sample shows 150,000 to 200,000 clones, roughly 80% of them seen only once. Only one count was recorded for this clone. Its target is unknown. Germline lookup yields CDR1 SNHLY and CDR2 FYNNEI. The CDR3 totals 14 residues. Trimming stripped 4 bases from V and 0 bases from J, with 9 bases between. The source is a woman between 50 and 59 years old in good health and CMV-seronegative. The gene calls are TRBV2 and TRBJ2-5, with D unclear. The material sequenced was PBMCs. The CDR3 here is CASSAQVYQETQYF. The CDR3 coding sequence is TGTGCCAGCAGTGCGCAGGTTTACCAAGAGACCCAGTACTTC. Full variable domain (remainder filled in from reference TRBV2 and TRBJ2-5): EPEVTQTPSHQVTQMGQEVILRCVPISNHLYFYWYRQILGQKVEFLVSFYNNEISEKSEIFDDQFSVERPDGSNFTLKIRSTKLEDSAMYFCASSAQVYQETQYFGPGTRLLVL.